Following are 28 T cell receptor beta chains from one sample sequenced in a study of shared clonotypes between healthy human individuals (dated by TCRdb to between 2020 and 2021). CD8 naive samples were CD45RO-negative cells positively selected for CCR7, giving a CD45RA+CCR7+ population that excluded TemRA cells. Receptors were amplified or captured by the immunoSEQ multiplex PCR assay. In its TCRdb copy, this immuneACCESS table keeps in-frame sequences only and misses some clones. Where compared with another copy, unresolved V genes explain less than half of these, and the others have no known cause. For this sample there are about 2,200,000 clones; around 93% appear just once. The ten largest clones capture 1.5% to 2% of the sample. Sample: naive CD8+ T cells from PBMCs. The label giving this sample's cell subset or site can be read as: CD45RA+CCR7+. The origin of the receptors is a man aged 18-30 years in good health. Some clones in this sample may be carry-over from other donors' samples.

This sequence joins TRBV6-6 and TRBJ1-3; D is perhaps TRBD1 (5 bases). The V end was cut by 5 bases, the J end by 4 bases, with 12 bases between. The CDR3 has 14 residues. In germline, CDR1 is MNHNY, CDR2 SVGAGI (reference sequence). CDR3 DNA: TGTGCCAGCAGTGCCGGGACCGCAGGAAACACCATATATTTT. Translating gives CASSAGTAGNTIYF.

V usage is TRBV6-1 and J usage is TRBJ1-1; D remains ambiguous. Trimming took 3 bases from V and 10 from J, leaving 21 bases between them. The CDR3 is 15 residues long. Germline lookup yields CDR1 MNHNS and CDR2 SASEGT. The CDR3 reads CASSDRSWAPAGAFF. The CDR3 coding sequence is TGTGCCAGCAGTGATCGCAGTTGGGCCCCGGCGGGAGCTTTCTTT.

This chain joins TRBV27 and TRBJ1-1; D is possibly TRBD1 (6 bases). V lost 5 bases and J lost 4, with 17 bases in between. This CDR3 comprises 15 residues. Germline CDR1 is MNHEY and CDR2 is SMNVEV (reference sequence). The CDR3 DNA sequence: TGTGCCAGCAGTCGTCTACCCCAGGGGAGCACTGAAGCTTTCTTT. Encoded protein: CASSRLPQGSTEAFF.

The rearrangement links TRBV30 to TRBJ2-1; D may match TRBD1 or TRBD2 (5 bases each). This CDR3 contains 12 residues. Germline lookup yields CDR1 GTSNPN and CDR2 SVGIG (reference sequence). V shed 8 bases and J shed 3 bases, with 11 bases lying between them. In DNA form, the CDR3 reads TGTGCCAGAGAGGGGTTCTACAATGAGCAGTTCTTC. It encodes CAREGFYNEQFF.

The rearrangement uses TRBV9 and TRBJ1-2, with D possibly TRBD1 on 5 matching bases. V was pared by 6 bases and J by 6 bases, with 21 bases between. Per germline, CDR1 SGDLS and CDR2 YYNGEE. This CDR3 region has 15 residues. In nucleotides, the CDR3 is TGTGCCAGCACCGAAATCCCCCCGGACATTGATGGCTACACCTTC. It is translated as CASTEIPPDIDGYTF.

The V gene is TRBV5-4, the J gene TRBJ2-2, with D tentatively TRBD2 (6 bases). The CDR3 is made up of 15 amino acids. Trimming took off 2 bases at V and 4 bases at J, with 12 bases between the two ends. Germline V gene sequence: CDR1 SGHNT, CDR2 YYREEE (reference sequence). As DNA, the CDR3 is TGTGCCAGCAGCTTCCGGGAGCGGAGCACCGGGGAGCTGTTTTTT. Its protein product is CASSFRERSTGELFF.

The CDR3 coding sequence is TGTGCCAGCAAGGACACGAACACCGGGGAGCTGTTTTTT. Protein product: CASKDTNTGELFF. The chain joins TRBV6-6 to TRBJ2-2, with D tentatively TRBD1 (5 bases). Per germline, CDR1 MNHNY and CDR2 SVGAGI (reference sequence). V lost 7 bases, J lost 0 bases, and 6 bases lay in between. The CDR3 totals 13 residues.

The chain joins TRBV5-6 to TRBJ2-7; D perhaps matches TRBD1 (5 bases). The CDR3 runs 12 residues. Germline-derived CDR1 and CDR2 are SGHDT and YYEEEE. Trimming removed 3 bases at V and 3 bases at J, with 7 bases between. For the CDR3, the DNA is TGTGCCAGCAGCTCAGGGAACTACGAGCAGTACTTC. Translating gives CASSSGNYEQYF.

This chain links TRBV7-7 with TRBJ2-2; 10 nucleotides agree with TRBD2. The germline gives CDR1 SSHAT, CDR2 FNYEAQ (reference sequence). After removal of 3 bases from V and 6 bases from J, the junction contained 10 bases not matched to a gene. The CDR3 length is 17 residues. This CDR3 reads CASSFTSSSGSSGELFF. In nucleotides, the CDR3 is TGTGCCAGCAGCTTCACCTCATCTAGCGGGAGTTCCGGGGAGCTGTTTTTT.

This chain uses TRBV7-9 with TRBJ2-1; D is perhaps TRBD1 (5 bases). Trimming took off 4 bases at V and 8 bases at J, with 15 bases between the two ends. The CDR3 sequence is 14 residues long. Germline assignment: CDR1 SEHNR and CDR2 FQNEAQ (reference sequence). The DNA of the CDR3 is TGTGCCAGCAGCTCTGAAAAAGGGGTGGATGAGCAGTTCTTC. This encodes CASSSEKGVDEQFF.

The chain couples TRBV4-3 to TRBJ1-5, with 7 bases identical to TRBD1. Germline-derived CDR1 and CDR2 are LGHNA and YSLEER. The CDR3 extends over 17 amino acids. With V trimmed by 4 bases and J by 3 bases, 12 bases remained unmatched. The CDR3 loop is CASSPWAGGPANQPQHF. The DNA for the CDR3 is TGCGCCAGCAGCCCGTGGGCAGGGGGACCGGCCAATCAGCCCCAGCATTTT.

The sample holds one count of this clone. Other DNA sequences in this sample translate to the same CDR3. The rearrangement links TRBV27 to TRBJ1-1; no clear D. V lost 1 base to trimming and J lost 4 bases, with 7 bases between them. The CDR3 is made up of 13 amino acids. The V gene's germline CDR1 is MNHEY and CDR2 SMNVEV (reference sequence). The CDR3 DNA follows: TGTGCCAGCAGTTTATTCAGCGGCACTGAAGCTTTCTTT. It codes for CASSLFSGTEAFF.

In its sample, this clone was seen once. V usage is TRBV9 and J usage is TRBJ2-1; weak D call: TRBD2 (5 bases). The CDR3 consists of 15 residues. V was clipped by 4 bases and J by 8 bases, with 19 bases between them. CDR1 is SGDLS and CDR2 is YYNGEE in the germline V gene. CDR3 amino acids: CASSFSGLKGDEQFF. The CDR3 nucleotides are TGTGCCAGCAGCTTTAGTGGACTGAAGGGCGATGAGCAGTTCTTC. The entire variable domain, with the rest obtained from reference TRBV9 and TRBJ2-1, is as follows: DSGVTQTPKHLITATGQRVTLRCSPRSGDLSVYWYQQSLDQGLQFLIQYYNGEERAKGNILERFSAQQFPDLHSELNLSSLELGDSALYFCASSFSGLKGDEQFFGPGTRLTVL.

The genes are TRBV5-6 and TRBJ1-1; weak D call: TRBD1 (5 bases). CDR3 length equals 14 residues. Germline-derived CDR1 and CDR2 are SGHDT and YYEEEE. V dropped 3 bases and J dropped 7 bases, with 16 bases sitting between them. DNA for the CDR3: TGTGCCAGCAGCTGGGGCAGGGCGGCGGGTGAAGCTTTCTTT. It yields the protein CASSWGRAAGEAFF.

This clone was seen a single time. The V gene is TRBV27, the J gene TRBJ2-7, with 7 bases matching TRBD2. Per germline, CDR1 MNHEY and CDR2 SMNVEV (reference sequence). V shed 3 bases and J 3 bases; nucleotides not matched to a gene: 8. The CDR3 is 15 amino acids. CDR3: CASSFQGGVDYEQYF. In DNA, the CDR3 is TGTGCCAGCAGTTTCCAGGGAGGGGTCGACTACGAGCAGTACTTC.

The chain is built from TRBV4-1 and TRBJ1-5; 7 bases map to TRBD1. Germline assignment: CDR1 MGHRA and CDR2 YSYEKL. The CDR3 loop spans 16 amino acids. The V segment lost 4 bases and the J segment 6 bases; nucleotides outside the gene matches: 12. CDR3 sequence: CASSLSGQVGGQPQHF. CDR3 nucleotide sequence: TGCGCCAGCAGCCTTTCTGGACAGGTAGGGGGTCAGCCCCAGCATTTT.

The genes are TRBV11-2 and TRBJ2-5; no firm D call. The V and J ends lost 5 bases and 5 bases respectively, with 15 bases between them. In germline, CDR1 is SGHAT, CDR2 FQNNGV. The CDR3 contains 14 residues. CDR3 protein: CASSPPWSRETQYF. CDR3 bases: TGTGCCAGCAGCCCTCCCTGGAGTCGGGAGACCCAGTACTTC.

The chain uses TRBV4-3 and TRBJ1-3; no clear D. CDR1 and CDR2 (germline): LGHNA, YSLEER. V lost 1 base and J lost 0, with 7 bases in between. The length of the CDR3 is 15 residues. This chain's CDR3 is CASSQASSSGNTIYF. The DNA for the CDR3 is TGCGCCAGCAGCCAAGCCAGCAGCTCTGGAAACACCATATATTTT.

The table lists this clone with a count of one. This rearrangement joins TRBV27 to TRBJ2-5, with TRBD2 matching over 13 bases. The CDR3 contains 17 residues. The V and J ends lost 1 base and 0 bases, in that order; junction bases with no gene match: 2. Per germline, CDR1 MNHEY and CDR2 SMNVEV (reference sequence). Here the CDR3 DNA reads TGTGCCAGCAGTTTATTCGGGACTAGCGGGGACCAAGAGACCCAGTACTTC. It yields the protein CASSLFGTSGDQETQYF.

The chain uses TRBV7-9 and TRBJ2-5; 8 bases fit TRBD1. Germline trimming cut 5 bases from V and 5 bases from J; bases unmatched to any gene: 16. The CDR3 has 17 residues. CDR1 is SEHNR and CDR2 is FQNEAQ in the germline V gene (reference sequence). The CDR3 nucleotides are TGTGCCAGCAGCCTCTATTGGGGACAGGATTTTGGTGAGACCCAGTACTTC. Protein product: CASSLYWGQDFGETQYF.

The chain employs TRBV5-6 and TRBJ2-2, with 11 bases identical to TRBD2. CDR1 and CDR2 from the germline V gene are SGHDT and YYEEEE. V was clipped by 0 bases and J by 1 base; unmatched bases: 2. The CDR3 spans 17 residues. The CDR3 here is CASSLDGTSGNTGELFF. In nucleotides, the CDR3 is TGTGCCAGCAGCTTGGATGGGACTAGCGGGAACACCGGGGAGCTGTTTTTT.

On this clone: The sample carries other DNA sequences with the same CDR3. CDR3 loop: CASSPRGNTEAFF. The CDR3 DNA sequence: TGTGCCAGCAGCCCTCGGGGGAACACTGAAGCTTTCTTT. The chain recombines TRBV27 with TRBJ1-1, with no clear D. The CDR3 is 13 residues long. Germline assignment: CDR1 MNHEY and CDR2 SMNVEV (reference sequence). Between the trimmed V and J ends, which lost 6 bases and 1 base, there was a span of 9 bases.

As regards this clone: Other DNA sequences in this sample translate to the same CDR3. The genes are TRBV27 and TRBJ2-7, with 8 bases that match TRBD1. With V trimmed by 0 bases and J by 0 bases, 4 bases remained unmatched. Germline V gene lookup returns CDR1 MNHEY and CDR2 SMNVEV (reference sequence). The CDR3 has 16 residues. The chain's CDR3 is CASSLSPGTGSYEQYF. CDR3 coding DNA: TGTGCCAGCAGTTTATCGCCCGGGACAGGCTCCTACGAGCAGTACTTC.

The chain combines TRBV5-4 with TRBJ1-2; 10 bases align to TRBD1. The CDR3 length is 13 residues. V shed 4 bases, J shed 6 bases, and the junction held 3 bases outside the gene matches. Germline V gives CDR1 SGHNT, CDR2 YYREEE (reference sequence). CDR3 DNA: TGTGCCAGCAGCGCCGGGACAGGGGATGGCTACACCTTC. This encodes CASSAGTGDGYTF.

The gene calls are TRBV9 and TRBJ2-3; D perhaps matches TRBD1 (5 bases). The CDR3 has 15 residues. Germline V gene data show CDR1 as SGDLS and CDR2 as YYNGEE. Trimming removed 4 bases at V and 1 base at J, with 13 bases between. The CDR3 DNA is TGTGCCAGCAGCCCCCGACAGTCCCGCACAGATACGCAGTATTTT. Amino acids: CASSPRQSRTDTQYF.

The genes are TRBV19 and TRBJ1-2, with a weak D call TRBD1 (6 bases). This CDR3 spans 14 amino acids. V lost 3 bases and J 7 bases, leaving 15 bases between the germline ends. CDR1 LNHDA and CDR2 SQIVND come from the germline V gene (reference sequence). In DNA form, the CDR3 reads TGTGCCAGTAGTATGGGGGCAGGGGCACGTGGCTACACCTTC. It is translated as CASSMGAGARGYTF.

In its sample, this clone was seen many times. V is TRBV6-4 and J is TRBJ2-7, with 10 bases that match TRBD2. J was trimmed by 2 bases and V by 3 bases; bases with no gene match: 4. The germline CDR1 and CDR2 sequences are MRHNA and SNTAGT. This CDR3 contains 15 residues. The CDR3 sequence is CASSEVAGGAYEQYF. CDR3 nucleotides: TGTGCCAGCAGTGAAGTAGCGGGAGGTGCCTACGAGCAGTACTTC.

The chain uses TRBV7-9 and TRBJ2-7; tentative D call: TRBD1 (6 bases). This CDR3 has 16 residues. V was trimmed by 3 bases and J by 1 base, leaving 16 bases between them. Germline V gene lookup returns CDR1 SEHNR and CDR2 FQNEAQ (reference sequence). The CDR3: CASSFPSGTGSYEQYF. The CDR3 nucleotides read TGTGCCAGCAGCTTTCCTTCCGGTACAGGGTCCTACGAGCAGTACTTC. Full variable domain (rest looked up from reference TRBV7-9 and TRBJ2-7): DTGVSQNPRHKITKRGQNVTFRCDPISEHNRLYWYRQTLGQGPEFLTYFQNEAQLEKSRLLSDRFSAERPKGSFSTLEIQRTEQGDSAMYLCASSFPSGTGSYEQYFGPGTRLTVT.